The 11 T cell receptor beta chains listed next were all sequenced from one sample in a study of technical replicates of blood from a few donors. Repertoires were generated with immunoSEQ multiplex PCR, while TCRdb's copy carries only in-frame clones and drops some. The table has about 83,000 clones, more than 85% seen once. The sequenced sample was T cells isolated from PBMCs. Every receptor here comes from a human donor in good health.

This clone was recorded once. The gene calls are TRBV7-9 and TRBJ1-1, with D maybe TRBD1 (5 bases). V lost 3 bases, J lost 11 bases, and 13 bases lay in between. The germline CDR1 and CDR2 sequences are SEHNR and FQNEAQ (reference sequence). The CDR3 totals 12 residues. CDR3 loop: CASSFPGSWAFF. DNA of the CDR3: TGTGCCAGCAGCTTCCCAGGGTCTTGGGCTTTCTTT.

Here the CDR3 reads CASSETGSRQPQHF. The DNA for the CDR3 is TGTGCCAGCAGCGAAACAGGTTCTCGTCAGCCCCAGCATTTT. V gene TRBV9 combines with J gene TRBJ1-5; D is perhaps TRBD1 (5 bases). Germline CDR1 is SGDLS and CDR2 is YYNGEE. The CDR3 has 14 amino acids. V lost 3 bases to trimming and J lost 6 bases, with 13 bases between them. Together with reference TRBV9 and TRBJ1-5, the CDR3 gives the full variable domain: DSGVTQTPKHLITATGQRVTLRCSPRSGDLSVYWYQQSLDQGLQFLIQYYNGEERAKGNILERFSAQQFPDLHSELNLSSLELGDSALYFCASSETGSRQPQHFGDGTRLSIL.

This chain joins TRBV6-5 and TRBJ2-5; 8 nucleotides match TRBD2. This CDR3 is built from 15 residues. Germline V CDR1 and CDR2: MNHEY, SVGAGI. Germline trimming cut 8 bases from V and 2 bases from J; bases unmatched to any gene: 10. This CDR3 is CASQRGSGIQETQYF. CDR3 nucleotide sequence: TGTGCCAGCCAAAGGGGTAGCGGGATTCAAGAGACCCAGTACTTC.

This chain connects TRBV14 to TRBJ2-1; no reliable D call. This CDR3 is built from 12 residues. CDR1 and CDR2 (germline): SGHDN, FVKESK. V was cut by 2 bases and J by 8 bases, with 7 bases left in between. The CDR3, as DNA: TGTGCCAGCAGCCAATTTAGATATGAGCAGTTCTTC. It is translated as CASSQFRYEQFF. The full variable domain, with the rest looked up from reference TRBV14 and TRBJ2-1, is EAGVTQFPSHSVIEKGQTVTLRCDPISGHDNLYWYRRVMGKEIKFLLHFVKESKQDESGMPNNRFLAERTGGTYSTLKVQPAELEDSGVYFCASSQFRYEQFFGPGTRLTVL.

The chain carries TRBV18 and TRBJ1-2; D remains ambiguous. The germline V and J ends were trimmed by 4 bases and 1 base, with 7 bases remaining between them. The CDR3 contains 13 residues. From germline, CDR1 is KGHSH and CDR2 LQKENI. Here the CDR3 DNA reads TGTGCCAGCTCACTAGAGCTTAACTATGGCTACACCTTC. This encodes CASSLELNYGYTF.

The rearrangement uses TRBV15 and TRBJ1-1; 7 positions match TRBD1. Germline CDR1 is LNHNV and CDR2 is YYDKDF (reference sequence). This CDR3 has 12 residues. Trimming took 9 bases from V and 10 from J; bases not matched to a gene: 11. CDR3 in DNA: TGTGCCACTACCGCCGACAGGGTAGCAGCTTTCTTT. Amino acids: CATTADRVAAFF.

This chain uses TRBV13 with TRBJ2-3; D perhaps matches TRBD1 (6 bases). The CDR3 loop spans 18 amino acids. Trimming stripped 4 bases from V and 6 bases from J, with 26 bases between. Germline V gene lookup returns CDR1 PRHDT and CDR2 FYEKMQ (reference sequence). The CDR3 bases are TGTGCCAGCAGCTCCCCGACAGGCGAAAAGAGACGGGCCGATACGCAGTATTTT. Translated: CASSSPTGEKRRADTQYF.

The rearrangement links TRBV6-1 to TRBJ1-4; 7 bases line up with TRBD1. Germline V lookup: CDR1 MNHNS, CDR2 SASEGT. Losses at the gene ends were 2 bases for V and 5 bases for J; bases not matched to a gene: 8. The CDR3 is made up of 16 amino acids. The CDR3 protein is CASSERGGSTNEKLFF. The CDR3 DNA reads TGTGCCAGCAGTGAAAGAGGGGGCTCTACGAATGAAAAACTGTTTTTT.

The chain joins TRBV29-1 to TRBJ2-3; TRBD1 is a possible D gene (6 bases). The V gene's germline CDR1 is SQVTM and CDR2 ANQGSEA. This CDR3 region has 13 residues. V was pared by 6 bases and J by 11 bases, with 21 bases between. The CDR3 DNA follows: TGCAGCGTGACAGGAGACGTGGGGATCGGGCAGTATTTT. This encodes CSVTGDVGIGQYF.

CDR3 loop: CASSRGQGDNEQFF. CDR3 in DNA: TGTGCCAGCAGCCGAGGACAGGGTGACAATGAGCAGTTCTTC. This chain links TRBV4-2 with TRBJ2-1; 8 nucleotides match TRBD1. CDR1 is LGHNA, CDR2 YNFKEQ, per germline. The V segment lost 4 bases and the J segment 5 bases; nucleotides outside the gene matches: 4. This CDR3 region has 14 residues.

The chain uses TRBV6-4 and TRBJ1-5, with D uncertain. In germline, CDR1 is MRHNA, CDR2 SNTAGT. V was trimmed by 4 bases and J by 2 bases, leaving 9 bases between them. This CDR3 contains 14 residues. The CDR3 spells CASSAGIGNQPQHF. The CDR3, as DNA: TGTGCCAGCAGTGCAGGTATCGGCAATCAGCCCCAGCATTTT.